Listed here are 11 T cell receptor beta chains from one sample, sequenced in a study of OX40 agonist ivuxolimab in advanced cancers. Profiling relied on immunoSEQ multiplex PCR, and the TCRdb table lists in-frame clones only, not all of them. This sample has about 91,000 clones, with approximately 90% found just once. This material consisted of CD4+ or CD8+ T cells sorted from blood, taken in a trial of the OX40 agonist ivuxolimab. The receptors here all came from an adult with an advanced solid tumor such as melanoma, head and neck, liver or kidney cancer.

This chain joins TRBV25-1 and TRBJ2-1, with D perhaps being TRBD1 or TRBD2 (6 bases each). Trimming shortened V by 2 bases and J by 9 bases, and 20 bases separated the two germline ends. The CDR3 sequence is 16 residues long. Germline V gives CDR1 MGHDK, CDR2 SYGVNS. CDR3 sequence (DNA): TGTGCCAGCAGTGAAGAAGGCCGGGGGCGTACGGGTGAGCAGTTCTTC. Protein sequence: CASSEEGRGRTGEQFF.

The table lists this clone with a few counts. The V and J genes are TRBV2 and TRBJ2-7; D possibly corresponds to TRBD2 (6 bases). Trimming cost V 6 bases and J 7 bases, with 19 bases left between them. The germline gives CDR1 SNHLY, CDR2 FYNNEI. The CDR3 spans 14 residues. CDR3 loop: CASRGTDSLREQYF. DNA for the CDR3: TGTGCCAGCAGAGGGACTGACTCCCTACGAGAGCAGTACTTC.

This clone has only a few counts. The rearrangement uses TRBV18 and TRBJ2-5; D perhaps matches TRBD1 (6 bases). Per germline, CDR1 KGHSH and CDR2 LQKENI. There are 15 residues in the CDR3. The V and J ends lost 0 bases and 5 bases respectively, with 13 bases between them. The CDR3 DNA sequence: TGTGCCAGCTCACCACCGGGGGCTGAATCGGAGACCCAGTACTTC. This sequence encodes CASSPPGAESETQYF.

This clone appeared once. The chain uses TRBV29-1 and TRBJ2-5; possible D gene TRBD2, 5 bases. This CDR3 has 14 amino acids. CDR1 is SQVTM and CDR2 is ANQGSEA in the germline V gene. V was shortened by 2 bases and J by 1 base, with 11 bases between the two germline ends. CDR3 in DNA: TGCAGCGTTGAATCATTGGGAGTCCAAGAGACCCAGTACTTC. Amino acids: CSVESLGVQETQYF.

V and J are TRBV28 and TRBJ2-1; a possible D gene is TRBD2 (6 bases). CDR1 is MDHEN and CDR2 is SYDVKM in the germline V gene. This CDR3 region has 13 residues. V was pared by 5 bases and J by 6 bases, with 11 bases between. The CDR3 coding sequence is TGTGCCAGCAGTAGGGACTTATTCAATGAGCAGTTCTTC. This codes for CASSRDLFNEQFF.

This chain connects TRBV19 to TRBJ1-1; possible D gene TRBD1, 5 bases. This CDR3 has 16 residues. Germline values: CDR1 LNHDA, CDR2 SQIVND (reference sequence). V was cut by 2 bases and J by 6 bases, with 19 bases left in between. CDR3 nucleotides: TGTGCCAGTAGTATAACGGGGGGAAGGTTAGAGGCTGAAGCTTTCTTT. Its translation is CASSITGGRLEAEAFF.

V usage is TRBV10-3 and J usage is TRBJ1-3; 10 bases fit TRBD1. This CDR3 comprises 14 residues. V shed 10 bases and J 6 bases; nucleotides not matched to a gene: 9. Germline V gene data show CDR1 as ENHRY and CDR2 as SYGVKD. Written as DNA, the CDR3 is TGTGCCACCGAACCGGGACAGGGGATAAACACCATATATTTT. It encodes CATEPGQGINTIYF.

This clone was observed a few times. The DNA of the CDR3 is TGTGCCAGCAATACACTCGATCAGCCCCAGCATTTT. Translating gives CASNTLDQPQHF. V usage is TRBV7-9 and J usage is TRBJ1-5; no reliable D call. Trimming removed 7 bases from V and 5 bases from J, with 9 bases in between. Germline lookup yields CDR1 SEHNR and CDR2 FQNEAQ (reference sequence). This CDR3 spans 12 amino acids.

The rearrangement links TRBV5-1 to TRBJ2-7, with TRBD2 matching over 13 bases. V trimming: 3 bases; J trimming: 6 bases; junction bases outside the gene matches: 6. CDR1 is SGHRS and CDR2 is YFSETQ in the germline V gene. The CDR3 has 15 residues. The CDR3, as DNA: TGCGCCAGCAGCTCCGAACTAGCGGGAGGGACCGAGCAGTACTTC. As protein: CASSSELAGGTEQYF.

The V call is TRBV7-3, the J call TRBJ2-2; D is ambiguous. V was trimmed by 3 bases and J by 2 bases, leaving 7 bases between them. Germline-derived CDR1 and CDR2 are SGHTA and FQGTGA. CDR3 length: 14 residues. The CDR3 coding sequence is TGTGCCAGCAGCTTCGACCCTAACACCGGGGAGCTGTTTTTT. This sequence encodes CASSFDPNTGELFF.

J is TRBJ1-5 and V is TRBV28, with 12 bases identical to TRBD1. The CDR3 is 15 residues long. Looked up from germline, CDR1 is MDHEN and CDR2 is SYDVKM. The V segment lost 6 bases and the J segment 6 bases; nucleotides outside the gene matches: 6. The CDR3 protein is CASRSGTGGRQPQHF. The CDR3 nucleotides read TGTGCCAGCAGGTCCGGGACAGGGGGCCGTCAGCCCCAGCATTTT.